A selection of T cell receptor beta chains follows, all from one sample in a study of cytomegalovirus exposure and HLA in healthy donors. Generated by immunoSEQ multiplex PCR, the TCRdb table keeps only in-frame clones and is missing some. The sample carries 130,000 to 150,000 clones, roughly 66% recorded once. Source material: PBMCs. These receptors all stem from a young woman in good health and CMV-seronegative. CDR3s leave out the opening cysteine and the closing phenylalanine or tryptophan. Size tells how often a clone was seen (once, few, many) or the class of an expanded clone, and some rows leave it out.

v_gene,abundance,CDR3aa
TRBV28,.,ASSPAGGGNTEAF
TRBV9,.,ASSVGAGLAGGGIQY
TRBV30,few,AWSSQGDTEAF
TRBV2,.,ASSSDQPQH
TRBV4-2,.,ASSPLGTSGEGETQY
TRBV18,.,ASSPPRSPTIFTDTQY
TRBV28,.,ASSYQGSRGTEAF
TRBV15,.,ATSRAAGANEKLF
TRBV6-1,.,ASIPTGYNQPQH
TRBV10-3,.,AISESITLDTEAF
TRBV5-1,few,ASSRGTGGGEQY
TRBV7-3,.,ASSFGGAWTGELF
TRBV2,.,ASTKTGPNSPLH
TRBV19,.,ASSQQGYSYEQY
TRBV19,.,ASRDSGAGETQY
TRBV6-6,.,ASHVRVDTGELF
TRBV30,.,AWSTGLQPQH
TRBV4-3,.,ASSQDQDRDTEAF